Below, one T cell receptor beta chain is given with its context. A modified ARM-PCR protocol with three rounds of nested PCR amplified TCRbeta. TCRdb independently ran MiXCR on the multiplex PCR reads; one entry per CDR3 protein. Of about 200,000 distinct CDR3 sequences in the sample, 60% to 75% were seen once. The template was RNA from unsorted bulk tissue. Newly diagnosed lung cancer patients had thoracic surgery in China, August–November 2014, without prior chemotherapy. Trimming removed 6 bases from V and 6 bases from J, with 13 bases in between. The CDR3 spans 13 residues. The entry originates in a study of tumor and adjacent non-tumor tissue in lung cancer. In the study overall: Aged roughly 31 to 76 years, patients included 10 men and roughly five women with stage I to III disease.

This chain joins TRBV12-3 or TRBV12-4 and TRBJ2-3; D may correspond to TRBD1 or TRBD2 (5 bases each). The sequencing sample was made of lung tumor tissue. This receptor was taken from a man in his sixties with non-small cell lung cancer. The CDR3 loop reads CASRDGARDTQYF. CDR3 sequence (DNA): TGTGCCAGCAGGGACGGGGCGAGGGATACGCAGTATTTT.